The TCR beta chain described here comes from a study of cytomegalovirus exposure and HLA in healthy donors. Study outcomes and limitations: The study found most TCR sequences rare, yet found some public TCRs in many donors.

A multiplex PCR was run with 60 Vbeta primers and 13 Jbeta primers. The table came from immunoSEQ multiplex PCR; TCRdb's copy has only in-frame clones and leaves some out. The data show roughly 140,000 clones, with around three quarters seen just once and roughly 6.2% held by the top ten. Details on this clone: Its matching antigen is unknown.

The CDR3 length is 14 residues. The V gene end was trimmed by 4 bases and the J gene end by 1 base; junction bases not matched to a gene: 4. CDR1 SGHDT and CDR2 YYEEEE come from the germline V gene. The source of this sequence is a woman in her thirties or forties in good health and CMV-seropositive. This chain uses TRBV5-6 with TRBJ2-5; 7 nucleotides line up with TRBD2. Sequencing was done on a sample of PBMCs. CDR3 sequence reads: CASSEGGPQETQYF. The CDR3 coding sequence is TGTGCCAGCAGCGAGGGAGGGCCCCAAGAGACCCAGTACTTC.